This T cell receptor (beta chain) was retrieved from a study of T-cell reconstitution after alpha-beta-depleted transplantation in children. Points from the study as a whole: Once a year had passed after transplant, T-cell counts and diversity came mostly from newly produced T cells.

Germline loops: CDR1 SGHRS, CDR2 YFSETQ. The CDR3 length is 14 residues. V shed 4 bases and J 5 bases; nucleotides not matched to a gene: 2. As it was prepared, the TCRbeta library received unique molecular identifiers. TCRdb re-called the PCR reads with MiXCR, one entry per CDR3 protein. The repertoire has under 850,000 distinct CDR3 sequences, roughly 14% of them found once; the top ten carry around 0.76%. This clonotype has a handful of counts. Its antigen remains unknown. The rearrangement joins TRBV5-1 to TRBJ2-4; 11 bases match TRBD2. The clonotype was recovered from a girl aged 2-10 years with congenital amegakaryocytic thrombocytopenia, due to receive a stem cell transplant. The sample here was PBMCs, taken before TCRalphabeta/CD19-depleted stem cell transplant. The CDR3 here is CASSAGLAENIQYF. The CDR3, as DNA: TGCGCCAGCAGCGCGGGACTAGCGGAAAACATTCAGTACTTC.